Detailed here is one T cell receptor beta chain. Its recognized antigen is unknown. A much bigger clone sits one base away, suggesting this may be a read error. The library was obtained by 5' RACE. The run used an Illumina HiSeq 2500. A second PCR of roughly 7 to 11 cycles was performed with a sample-barcoded 5' primer and a J-beta primer mix. A unique molecular identifier was introduced onto each TCR beta cDNA molecule by a template-switch 5' adaptor carrying 12 random nucleotides. At least 2.5 million CDR3-containing paired-end reads were obtained from each sample. All of the RNA was converted into first-strand cDNA using the Mint cDNA synthesis kit, with a TRBC-specific oligonucleotide serving as the primer. Following uracil-DNA glycosylase treatment, all cDNA underwent a first 18-cycle PCR with the universal primers M1SS and BC2_uni_R. The study's processing was this. Normalization of each sample was performed by random selection of 1 million high-quality reads, each carrying a distinct molecular identifier. Reads with shared molecular identifiers were discarded instead of being binned into consensus sequences. MiTCR, with a Q25 quality threshold and the strictest error-elimination algorithm, was used for CDR3 identification, clonotype clustering and error correction. A nonparametric unseen species model with Euler transformation was used to estimate a lower bound on total TCR beta diversity. The public reads were run again by TCRdb, first through fastp at Q25 and then through MiXCR, and only productive beta chains were kept. Rows with one shared CDR3 protein collapse into an entry with the most common genes and DNA. It is TCRdb's table, rather than the study itself, that gives the V and J calls and clone size. The sample yields over a million distinct CDR3 sequences; 35% to 55% were counted once. The ten biggest clones cover approximately 20% of the sample.

This entry is derived from a study of blood T cells in healthy people across ages (dated by TCRdb to the mid-2010s). The study in broad terms: Template switching captured roughly one uniquely barcoded TCR beta cDNA molecule per two T cells in model experiments. To track age-related changes in TCR beta repertoire diversity, the study relied on deep sequencing normalized with unique cDNA molecular identifiers. The donors were split into four age groups: young (average roughly 15 years), middle-aged (over 35), aged (approximately 60) and long-lived (82). To avoid experimental bias, donors of different ages were distributed randomly across sequencing lanes. The study analyzed two additional independent replicas of 1 million unique cDNA reads from the same blood draw for two donors, one aged 18 to 30 and one aged 80 or older.

Including cysteine and phenylalanine, the CDR3 has 14 amino acids. Just CDR3 DNA is preserved here, 42 bases in frame from base 1. The germline V gene encodes CDR1 SGHTA and CDR2 FQGNSA. Overall study results and their limits: Estimates of total diversity from one million sequenced T cells were regarded as lower bounds and underestimates. Observed TCR beta diversity correlated strongly with the percentage of naive T cells measured by flow cytometry. Observed TCR beta diversity per million T cells fell roughly linearly with age, and a significant reduction was already apparent by age about 43. Because donor CMV infection status was unknown, age-related changes in expanded clonotypes were potentially confounded. Bulk unsorted PBMC profiling prevented conclusive comparison of naive and antigen-experienced compartments. Compared with the aged group, the long-lived group had more naive CD4+ T cells, fewer expanded clones and increased TCR diversity, a pattern suggesting age selection.

Systemically healthy Caucasian individuals from Russia, 39 in total and aged about 6 to 100 years, were included as donors. Approximately 11 milliliters of peripheral blood were drawn from each donor into EDTA-treated Vacutainer tubes. PBMCs were isolated by Ficoll-Paque density-gradient centrifugation, with at least 6 million obtained per sample. Total RNA was extracted from PBMCs with Trizol reagent, with at least 5.5 micrograms obtained per sample. For every donor, flow cytometry on a PBMC aliquot measured the percentage of naive CD45RAhigh/CD27high T cells. This TCR derives from a woman aged 55 to 70 in good health. Sequences were obtained from blood. The chain joins TRBV7-2 to TRBJ2-5; the D call is possibly TRBD1 or TRBD2, each sharing 5 bases. The nucleotide sequence is TGTGCCAGCAGCTGGGACGAATCACCAGAGACCCAGTGCTTC. It translates as CASSWDESPETQCF. Reference TRBV7-2 and TRBJ2-5 proteins supply the regions before and after the CDR3; the full variable domain is: GAGVSQSPSNKVTEKGKDVELRCDPISGHTALYWYRQSLGQGLEFLIYFQGNSAPDKSGLPSDRFSAERTGGSVSTLTIQRTQQEDSAVYLCASSWDESPETQCFGPGTRLLVL.